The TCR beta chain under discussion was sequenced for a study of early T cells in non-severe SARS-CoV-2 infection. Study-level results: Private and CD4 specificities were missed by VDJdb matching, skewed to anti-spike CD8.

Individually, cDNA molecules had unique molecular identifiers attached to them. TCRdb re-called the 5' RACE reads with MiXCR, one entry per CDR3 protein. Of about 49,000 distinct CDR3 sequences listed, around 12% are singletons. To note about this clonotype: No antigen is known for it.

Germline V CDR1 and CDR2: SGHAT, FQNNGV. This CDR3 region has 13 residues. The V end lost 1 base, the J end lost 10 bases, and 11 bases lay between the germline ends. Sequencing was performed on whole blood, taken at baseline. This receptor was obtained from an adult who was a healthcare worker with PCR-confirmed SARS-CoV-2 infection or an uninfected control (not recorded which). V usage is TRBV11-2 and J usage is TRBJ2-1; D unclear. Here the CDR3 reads CASSLALMREQFF. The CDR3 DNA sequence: TGTGCCAGCAGCTTAGCCTTGATGCGGGAGCAGTTCTTC.